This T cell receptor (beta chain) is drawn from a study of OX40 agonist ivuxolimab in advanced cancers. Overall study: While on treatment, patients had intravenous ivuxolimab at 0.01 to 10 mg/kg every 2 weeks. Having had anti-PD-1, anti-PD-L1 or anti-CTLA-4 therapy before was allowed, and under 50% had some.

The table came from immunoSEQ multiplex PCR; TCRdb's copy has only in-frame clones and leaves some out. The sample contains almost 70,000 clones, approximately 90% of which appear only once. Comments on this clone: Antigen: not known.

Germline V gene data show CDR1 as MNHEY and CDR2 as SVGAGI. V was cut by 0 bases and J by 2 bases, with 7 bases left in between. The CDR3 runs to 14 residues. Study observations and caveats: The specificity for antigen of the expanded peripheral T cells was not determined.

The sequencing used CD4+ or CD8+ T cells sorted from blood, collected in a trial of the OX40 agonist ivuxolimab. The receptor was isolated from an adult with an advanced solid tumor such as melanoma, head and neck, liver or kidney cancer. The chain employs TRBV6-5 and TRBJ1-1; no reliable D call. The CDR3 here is CASSYSAGNTEAFF. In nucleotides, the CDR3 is TGTGCCAGCAGTTACTCGGCGGGTAACACTGAAGCTTTCTTT.